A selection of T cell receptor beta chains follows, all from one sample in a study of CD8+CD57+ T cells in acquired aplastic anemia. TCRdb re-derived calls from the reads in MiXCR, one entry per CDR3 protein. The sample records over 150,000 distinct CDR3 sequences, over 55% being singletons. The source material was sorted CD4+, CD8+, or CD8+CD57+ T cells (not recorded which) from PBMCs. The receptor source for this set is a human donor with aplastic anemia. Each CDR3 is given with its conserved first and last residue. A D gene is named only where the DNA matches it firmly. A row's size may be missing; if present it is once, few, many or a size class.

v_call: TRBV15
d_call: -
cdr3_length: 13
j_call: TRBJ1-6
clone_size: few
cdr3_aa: CATTAGLNSPLHF
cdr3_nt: TGTGCCACCACGGCAGGGTTGAATTCACCCCTCCACTTT

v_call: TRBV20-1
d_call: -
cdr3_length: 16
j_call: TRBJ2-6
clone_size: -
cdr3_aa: CSARDYGSSGANVLTF
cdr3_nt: TGCAGTGCTAGAGATTACGGTAGCTCTGGGGCCAACGTCCTGACTTTC

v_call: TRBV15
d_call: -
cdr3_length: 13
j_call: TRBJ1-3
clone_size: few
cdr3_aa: CATSGGSGNTIYF
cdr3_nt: TGTGCCACCAGCGGAGGCTCTGGAAACACCATATATTTT

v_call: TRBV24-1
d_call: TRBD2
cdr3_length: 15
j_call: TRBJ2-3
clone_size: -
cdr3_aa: CASSRASGSSDTQYF
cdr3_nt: TGTGCCAGCAGCCGCGCTAGCGGGAGTTCAGATACGCAGTATTTT

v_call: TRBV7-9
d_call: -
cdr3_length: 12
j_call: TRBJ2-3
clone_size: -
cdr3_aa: CASSFGVDTQYF
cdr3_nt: TGTGCCAGCAGTTTTGGGGTAGATACGCAGTATTTT

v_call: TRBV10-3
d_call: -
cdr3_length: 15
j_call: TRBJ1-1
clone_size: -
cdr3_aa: CAISESNGMNTEAFF
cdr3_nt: TGTGCCATCAGTGAGTCCAATGGGATGAACACTGAAGCTTTCTTT

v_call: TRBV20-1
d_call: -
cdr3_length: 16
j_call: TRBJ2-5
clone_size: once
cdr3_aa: CSARVGGDAGMETQYF
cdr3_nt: TGCAGTGCTAGAGTTGGGGGAGACGCCGGGATGGAGACCCAGTACTTC

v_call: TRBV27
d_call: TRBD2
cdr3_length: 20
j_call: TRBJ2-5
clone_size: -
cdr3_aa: CASSFAWTSGILKPRETQYF
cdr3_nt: TGTGCCAGCAGTTTCGCCTGGACTAGCGGGATATTAAAGCCAAGGGAGACCCAGTACTTC

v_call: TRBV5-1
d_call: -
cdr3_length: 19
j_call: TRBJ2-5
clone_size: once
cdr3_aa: CASSLVFGGVRGGQETQYF
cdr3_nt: TGCGCCAGCAGCTTGGTGTTCGGGGGTGTTAGGGGTGGCCAAGAGACCCAGTACTTC

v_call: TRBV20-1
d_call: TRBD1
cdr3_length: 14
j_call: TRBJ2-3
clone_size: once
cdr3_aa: CSAALTGNPDTQYF
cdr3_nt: TGCAGTGCTGCATTGACAGGGAATCCAGATACGCAGTATTTT

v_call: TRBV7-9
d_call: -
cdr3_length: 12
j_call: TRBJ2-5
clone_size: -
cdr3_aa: CASTSYIGEEYF
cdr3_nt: TGTGCCAGCACCAGCTATATAGGAGAAGAGTACTTC

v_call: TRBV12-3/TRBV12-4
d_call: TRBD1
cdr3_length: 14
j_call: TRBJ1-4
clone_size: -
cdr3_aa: CASRPTGGNEKLFF
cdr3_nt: TGTGCCAGCCGACCTACAGGGGGAAATGAAAAACTGTTTTTT

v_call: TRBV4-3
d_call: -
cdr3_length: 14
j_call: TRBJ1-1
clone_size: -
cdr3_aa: CASEKRRGDTEAFF
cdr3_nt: TGCGCCAGCGAGAAACGGCGGGGAGACACTGAGGCTTTCTTT

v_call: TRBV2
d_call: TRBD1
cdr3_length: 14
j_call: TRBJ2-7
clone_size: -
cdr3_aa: CASSSQGVLGEQYF
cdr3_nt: TGTGCCAGCAGTTCACAGGGGGTGCTTGGGGAGCAGTACTTC

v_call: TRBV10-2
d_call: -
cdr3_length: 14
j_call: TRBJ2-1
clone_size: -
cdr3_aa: CASSELVGNGEQFF
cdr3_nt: TGCGCCAGCAGTGAGTTGGTAGGGAACGGTGAGCAGTTCTTC

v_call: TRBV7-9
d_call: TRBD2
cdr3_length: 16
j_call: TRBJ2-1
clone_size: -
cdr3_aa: CASSSRTSGGAGEQFF
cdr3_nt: TGTGCCAGCAGCTCCCGGACTAGCGGGGGGGCGGGGGAGCAGTTCTTC

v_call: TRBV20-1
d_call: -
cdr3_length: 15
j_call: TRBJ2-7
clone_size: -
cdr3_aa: CSARDSSHGPYEQYF
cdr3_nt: TGCAGTGCTAGGGATTCGAGCCACGGGCCCTACGAGCAGTACTTC

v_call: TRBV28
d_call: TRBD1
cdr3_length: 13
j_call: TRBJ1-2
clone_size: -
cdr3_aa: CASQSTGAYGYTF
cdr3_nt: TGTGCCAGCCAAAGCACAGGGGCCTATGGCTACACCTTC

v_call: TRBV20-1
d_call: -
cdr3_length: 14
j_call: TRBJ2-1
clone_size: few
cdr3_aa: CSASSAADSNEQFF
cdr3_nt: TGCAGTGCCAGCAGTGCCGCGGACAGCAATGAGCAGTTCTTC

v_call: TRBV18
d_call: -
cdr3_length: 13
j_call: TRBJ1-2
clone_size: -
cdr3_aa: CASSPPGPEGYTF
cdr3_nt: TGTGCCAGCTCACCACCGGGTCCGGAAGGCTACACCTTC

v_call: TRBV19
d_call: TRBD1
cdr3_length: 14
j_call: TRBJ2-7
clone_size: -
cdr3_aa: CASSGQGGSYEQYF
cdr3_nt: TGTGCCAGTAGTGGACAGGGAGGAAGCTACGAGCAGTACTTC

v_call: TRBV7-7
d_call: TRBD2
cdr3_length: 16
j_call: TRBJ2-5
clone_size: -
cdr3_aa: CASSSSLAGGRETQYF
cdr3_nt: TGTGCTAGCAGCTCGTCACTAGCGGGGGGCCGGGAGACCCAGTACTTC

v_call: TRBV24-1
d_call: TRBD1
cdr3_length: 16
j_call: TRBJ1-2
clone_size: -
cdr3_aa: CATSDPDRDRVEGYTF
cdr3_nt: TGTGCCACCAGTGACCCCGACCGGGACAGGGTGGAAGGCTACACCTTC

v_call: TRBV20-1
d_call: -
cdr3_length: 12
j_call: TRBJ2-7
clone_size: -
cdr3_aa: CSVRGPGYEQYF
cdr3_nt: TGCAGTGTTCGAGGGCCCGGTTACGAGCAGTACTTC

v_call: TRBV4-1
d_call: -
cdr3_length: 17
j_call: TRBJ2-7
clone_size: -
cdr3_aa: CASSQGGVQGNFYEQYF
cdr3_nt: TGTGCCAGCAGCCAAGGGGGGGTACAGGGGAATTTCTACGAGCAGTACTTC

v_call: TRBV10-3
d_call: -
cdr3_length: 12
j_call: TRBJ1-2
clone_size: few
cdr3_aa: CAIGGANYGYTF
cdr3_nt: TGTGCCATCGGTGGAGCTAACTATGGCTACACCTTC

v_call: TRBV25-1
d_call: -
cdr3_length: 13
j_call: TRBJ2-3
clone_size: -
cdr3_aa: CASSPSAPDTQYF
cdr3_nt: TGTGCCAGCAGTCCATCCGCTCCAGATACGCAGTATTTT